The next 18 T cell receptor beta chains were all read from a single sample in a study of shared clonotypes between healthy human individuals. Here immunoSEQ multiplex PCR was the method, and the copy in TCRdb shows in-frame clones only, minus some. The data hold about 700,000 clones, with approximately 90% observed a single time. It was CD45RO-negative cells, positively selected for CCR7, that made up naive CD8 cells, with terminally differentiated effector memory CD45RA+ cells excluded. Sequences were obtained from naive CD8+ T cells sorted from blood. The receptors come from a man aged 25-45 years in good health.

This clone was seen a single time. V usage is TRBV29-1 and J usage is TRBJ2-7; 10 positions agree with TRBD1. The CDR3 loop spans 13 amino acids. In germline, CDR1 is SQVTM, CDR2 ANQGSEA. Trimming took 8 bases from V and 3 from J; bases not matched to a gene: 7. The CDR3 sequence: CSIGTGDLYEQYF. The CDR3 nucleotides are TGCAGCATAGGGACAGGGGACCTCTACGAGCAGTACTTC.

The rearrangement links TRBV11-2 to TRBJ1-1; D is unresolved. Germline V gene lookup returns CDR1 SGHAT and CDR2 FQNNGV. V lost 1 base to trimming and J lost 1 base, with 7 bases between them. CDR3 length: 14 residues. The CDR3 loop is CASSLVAANTEAFF. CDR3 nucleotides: TGTGCCAGCAGCTTAGTGGCCGCGAACACTGAAGCTTTCTTT.

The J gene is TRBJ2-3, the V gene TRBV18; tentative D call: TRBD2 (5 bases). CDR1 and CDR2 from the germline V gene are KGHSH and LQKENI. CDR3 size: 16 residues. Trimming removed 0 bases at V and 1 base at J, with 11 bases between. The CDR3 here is CASSPPGSGRTDTQYF. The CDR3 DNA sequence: TGTGCCAGCTCACCACCGGGCAGCGGACGCACAGATACGCAGTATTTT.

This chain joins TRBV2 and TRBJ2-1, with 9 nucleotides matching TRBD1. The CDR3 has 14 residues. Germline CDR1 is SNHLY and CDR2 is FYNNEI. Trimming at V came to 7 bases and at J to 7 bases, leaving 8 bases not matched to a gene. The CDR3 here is CASKGTGPGNEQFF. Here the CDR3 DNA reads TGTGCCAGCAAGGGGACAGGGCCAGGGAATGAGCAGTTCTTC.

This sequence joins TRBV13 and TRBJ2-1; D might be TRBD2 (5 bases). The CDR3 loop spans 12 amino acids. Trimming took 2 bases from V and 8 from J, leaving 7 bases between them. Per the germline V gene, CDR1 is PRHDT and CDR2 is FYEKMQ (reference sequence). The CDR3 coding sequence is TGTGCCAGCAGCTTATTAGCGTATGAGCAGTTCTTC. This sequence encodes CASSLLAYEQFF.

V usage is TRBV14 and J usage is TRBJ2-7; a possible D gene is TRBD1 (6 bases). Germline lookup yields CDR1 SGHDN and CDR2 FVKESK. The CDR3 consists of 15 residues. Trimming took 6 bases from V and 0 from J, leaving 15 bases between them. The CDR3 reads CASRRSDRPSYEQYF. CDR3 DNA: TGTGCCAGCAGACGAAGTGACAGGCCCTCCTACGAGCAGTACTTC.

The chain's CDR3 is CASSYGLKETQYF. CDR3 nucleotide sequence: TGTGCCAGCAGTTACGGTCTAAAAGAGACCCAGTACTTC. The gene calls are TRBV6-6 and TRBJ2-5; D is uncertain. CDR3 size: 13 residues. Trimming stripped 2 bases from V and 3 bases from J, with 7 bases between. Germline CDR1 reads MNHNY; CDR2 reads SVGAGI (reference sequence).

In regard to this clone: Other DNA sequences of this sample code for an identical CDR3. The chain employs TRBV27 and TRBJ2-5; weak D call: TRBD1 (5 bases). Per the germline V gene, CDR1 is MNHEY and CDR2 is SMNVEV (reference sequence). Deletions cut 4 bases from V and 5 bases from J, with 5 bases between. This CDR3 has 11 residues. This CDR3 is CASSSGETQYF. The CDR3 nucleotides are TGTGCCAGCAGTTCAGGGGAGACCCAGTACTTC.

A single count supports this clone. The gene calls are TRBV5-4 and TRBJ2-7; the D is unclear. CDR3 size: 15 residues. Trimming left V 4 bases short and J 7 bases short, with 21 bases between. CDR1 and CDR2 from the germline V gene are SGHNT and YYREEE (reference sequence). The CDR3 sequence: CASSPAVPAMGEQYF. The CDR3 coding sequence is TGTGCCAGCAGCCCTGCGGTCCCGGCTATGGGGGAGCAGTACTTC.

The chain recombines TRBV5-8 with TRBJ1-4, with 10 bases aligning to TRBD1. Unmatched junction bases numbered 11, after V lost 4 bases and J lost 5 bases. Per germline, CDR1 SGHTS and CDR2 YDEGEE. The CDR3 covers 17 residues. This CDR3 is CASSPRQGAFLNEKLFF. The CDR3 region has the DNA TGTGCCAGCAGCCCTCGACAGGGGGCCTTTTTAAATGAAAAACTGTTTTTT. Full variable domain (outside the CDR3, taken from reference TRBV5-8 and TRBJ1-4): EAGVTQSPTHLIKTRGQQATLRCSPISGHTSVYWYQQALGLGLQFLLWYDEGEERNRGNFPPRFSGRQFPNYSSELNVNALELEDSALYLCASSPRQGAFLNEKLFFGSGTQLSVL.

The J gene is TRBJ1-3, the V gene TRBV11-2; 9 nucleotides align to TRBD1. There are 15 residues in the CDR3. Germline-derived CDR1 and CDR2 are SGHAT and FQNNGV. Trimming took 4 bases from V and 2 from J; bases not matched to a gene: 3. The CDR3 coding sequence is TGTGCCAGCAGCTCGGGGACAGGGACTGGAAACACCATATATTTT. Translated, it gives CASSSGTGTGNTIYF.

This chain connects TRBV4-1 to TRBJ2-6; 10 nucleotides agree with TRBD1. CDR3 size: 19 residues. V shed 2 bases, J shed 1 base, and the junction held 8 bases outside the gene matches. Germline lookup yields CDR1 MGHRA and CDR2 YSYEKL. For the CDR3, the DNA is TGCGCCAGCAGCCAAAAGGGACAGGGGTTTATGTCTGGGGCCAACGTCCTGACTTTC. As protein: CASSQKGQGFMSGANVLTF.

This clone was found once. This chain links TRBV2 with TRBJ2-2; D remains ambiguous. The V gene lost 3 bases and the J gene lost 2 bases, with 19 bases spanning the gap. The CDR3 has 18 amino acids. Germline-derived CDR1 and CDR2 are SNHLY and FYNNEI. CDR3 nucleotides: TGTGCCAGCAGTGATTGGGCCCTTGGGCTTGGAAACACCGGGGAGCTGTTTTTT. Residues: CASSDWALGLGNTGELFF.

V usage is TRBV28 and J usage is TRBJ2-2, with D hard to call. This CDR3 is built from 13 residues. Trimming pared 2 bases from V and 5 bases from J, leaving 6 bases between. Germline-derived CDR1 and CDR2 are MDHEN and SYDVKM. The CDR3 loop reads CASSLDFTGELFF. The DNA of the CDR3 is TGTGCCAGCAGTTTAGACTTTACCGGGGAGCTGTTTTTT.

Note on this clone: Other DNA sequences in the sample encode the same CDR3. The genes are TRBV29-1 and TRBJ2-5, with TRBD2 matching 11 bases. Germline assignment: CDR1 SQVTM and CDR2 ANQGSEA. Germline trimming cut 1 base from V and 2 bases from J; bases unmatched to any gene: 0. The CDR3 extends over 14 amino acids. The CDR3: CSVEGLAGQETQYF. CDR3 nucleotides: TGCAGCGTTGAAGGACTAGCGGGACAAGAGACCCAGTACTTC.

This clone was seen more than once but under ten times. CDR3 in DNA: TGCGCCAGCAGTGAGACTGGGGGGCGCAATCAGCCCCAGCATTTT. It encodes CASSETGGRNQPQHF. This chain joins TRBV10-2 and TRBJ1-5; maybe TRBD1 (6 bases). This CDR3 has 15 residues. Germline CDR1 WSHSY, CDR2 SAAADI. V was trimmed by 2 bases and J by 2 bases, leaving 10 bases between them.

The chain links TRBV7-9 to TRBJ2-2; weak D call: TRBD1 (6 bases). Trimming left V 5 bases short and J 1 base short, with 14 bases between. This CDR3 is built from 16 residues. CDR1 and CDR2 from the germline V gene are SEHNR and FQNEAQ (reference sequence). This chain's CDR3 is CASSLPGQGNTGELFF. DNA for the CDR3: TGTGCCAGCAGCCTCCCGGGACAAGGGAACACCGGGGAGCTGTTTTTT.

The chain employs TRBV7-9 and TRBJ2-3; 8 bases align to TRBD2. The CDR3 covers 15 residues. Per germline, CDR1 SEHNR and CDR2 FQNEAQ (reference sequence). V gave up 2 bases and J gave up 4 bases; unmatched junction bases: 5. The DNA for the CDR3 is TGTGCCAGCAGCTTACCGAGCGGGAGTGCAGATACGCAGTATTTT. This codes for CASSLPSGSADTQYF.